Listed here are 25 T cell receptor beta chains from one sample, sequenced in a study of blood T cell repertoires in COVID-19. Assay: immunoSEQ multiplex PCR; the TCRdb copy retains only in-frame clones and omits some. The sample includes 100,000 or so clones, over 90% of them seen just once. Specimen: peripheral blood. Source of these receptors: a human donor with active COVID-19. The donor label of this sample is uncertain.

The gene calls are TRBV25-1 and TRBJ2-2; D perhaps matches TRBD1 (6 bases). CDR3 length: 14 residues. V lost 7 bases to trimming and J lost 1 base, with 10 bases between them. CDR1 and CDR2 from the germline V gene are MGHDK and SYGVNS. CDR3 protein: CASNRDGNTGELFF. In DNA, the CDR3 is TGTGCCAGCAACAGGGACGGGAACACCGGGGAGCTGTTTTTT. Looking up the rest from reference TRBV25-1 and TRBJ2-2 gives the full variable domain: EADIYQTPRYLVIGTGKKITLECSQTMGHDKMYWYQQDPGMELHLIHYSYGVNSTEKGDLSSESTVSRIRTEHFPLTLESARPSHTSQYLCASNRDGNTGELFFGEGSRLTVL.

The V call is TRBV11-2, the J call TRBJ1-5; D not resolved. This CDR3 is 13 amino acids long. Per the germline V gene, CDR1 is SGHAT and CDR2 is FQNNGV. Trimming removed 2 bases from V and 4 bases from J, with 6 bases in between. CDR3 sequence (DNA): TGTGCCAGCAGCTTAAACCAGAATCAGCCCCAGCATTTT. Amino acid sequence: CASSLNQNQPQHF.

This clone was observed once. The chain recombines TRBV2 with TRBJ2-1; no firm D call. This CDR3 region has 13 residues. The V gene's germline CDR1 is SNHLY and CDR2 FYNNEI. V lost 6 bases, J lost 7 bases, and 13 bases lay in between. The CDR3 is CASRSAWANEQFF. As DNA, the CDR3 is TGTGCCAGCAGGTCTGCATGGGCGAATGAGCAGTTCTTC. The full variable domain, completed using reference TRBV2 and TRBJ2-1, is EPEVTQTPSHQVTQMGQEVILRCVPISNHLYFYWYRQILGQKVEFLVSFYNNEISEKSEIFDDQFSVERPDGSNFTLKIRSTKLEDSAMYFCASRSAWANEQFFGPGTRLTVL.

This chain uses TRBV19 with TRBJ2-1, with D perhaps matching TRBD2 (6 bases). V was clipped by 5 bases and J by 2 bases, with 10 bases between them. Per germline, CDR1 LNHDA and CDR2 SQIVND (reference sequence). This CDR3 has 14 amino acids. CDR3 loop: CASSAGGTYNEQFF. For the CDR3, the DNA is TGTGCCAGTAGTGCTGGCGGGACCTACAATGAGCAGTTCTTC.

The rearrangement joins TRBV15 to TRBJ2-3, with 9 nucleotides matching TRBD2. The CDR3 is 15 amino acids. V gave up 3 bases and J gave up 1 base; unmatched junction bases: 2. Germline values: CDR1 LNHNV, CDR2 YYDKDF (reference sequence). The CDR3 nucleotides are TGTGCCACCAGCAGTAGCGGGAGAGGCACAGATACGCAGTATTTT. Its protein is CATSSSGRGTDTQYF.

This CDR3 is CASSGEALKNTEAFF. The CDR3 DNA reads TGTGCCAGCAGTGGGGAGGCACTTAAGAACACTGAAGCTTTCTTT. The chain carries TRBV2 and TRBJ1-1, with D unresolved. Germline V gene lookup returns CDR1 SNHLY and CDR2 FYNNEI. Trimming left V 4 bases short and J 1 base short, with 13 bases between. This CDR3 has 15 amino acids.

The CDR3 loop is CASSDDRGSNQPQHF. In DNA form, the CDR3 reads TGTGCCAGCAGCGATGACAGGGGGAGCAATCAGCCCCAGCATTTT. The chain uses TRBV5-8 and TRBJ1-5; 9 bases align to TRBD1. The CDR3 consists of 15 residues. Looked up from germline, CDR1 is SGHTS and CDR2 is YDEGEE. The ends lost 4 bases at V and 1 base at J; junction bases unmatched: 3.

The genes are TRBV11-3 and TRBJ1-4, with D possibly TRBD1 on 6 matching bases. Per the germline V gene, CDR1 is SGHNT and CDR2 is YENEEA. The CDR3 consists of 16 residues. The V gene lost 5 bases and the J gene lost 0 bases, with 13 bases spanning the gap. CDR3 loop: CASSPRGQTTNEKLFF. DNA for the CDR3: TGTGCCAGCAGCCCTCGAGGACAGACAACTAATGAAAAACTGTTTTTT.

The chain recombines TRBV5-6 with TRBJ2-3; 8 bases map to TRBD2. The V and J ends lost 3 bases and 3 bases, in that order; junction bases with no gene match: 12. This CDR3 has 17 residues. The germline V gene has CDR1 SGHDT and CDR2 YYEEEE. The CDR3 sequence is CASSSLLAGGSTDTQYF. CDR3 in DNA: TGTGCCAGCAGCTCCCTCCTGGCGGGGGGCTCGACAGATACGCAGTATTTT.

CDR3 DNA: TGTGCCAACAGGGACAGAAACTATGGCTACACCTTC. It specifies CANRDRNYGYTF. The chain couples TRBV6-5 to TRBJ1-2, with TRBD1 matching over 7 bases. With V trimmed by 10 bases and J by 2 bases, 4 bases remained unmatched. This CDR3 is 12 amino acids long. Per the germline V gene, CDR1 is MNHEY and CDR2 is SVGAGI.

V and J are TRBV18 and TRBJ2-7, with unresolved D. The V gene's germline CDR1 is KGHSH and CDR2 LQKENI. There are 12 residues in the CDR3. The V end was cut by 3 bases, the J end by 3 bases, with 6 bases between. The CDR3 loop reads CASSPADYEQYF. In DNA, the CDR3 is TGTGCCAGCTCACCTGCGGACTACGAGCAGTACTTC.

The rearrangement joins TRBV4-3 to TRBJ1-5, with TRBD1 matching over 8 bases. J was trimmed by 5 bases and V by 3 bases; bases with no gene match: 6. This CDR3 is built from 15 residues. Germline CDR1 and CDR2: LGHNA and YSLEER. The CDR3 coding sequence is TGCGCCAGCAGCCAGGACAGGGTTTCTCATCAGCCCCAGCATTTT. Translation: CASSQDRVSHQPQHF.

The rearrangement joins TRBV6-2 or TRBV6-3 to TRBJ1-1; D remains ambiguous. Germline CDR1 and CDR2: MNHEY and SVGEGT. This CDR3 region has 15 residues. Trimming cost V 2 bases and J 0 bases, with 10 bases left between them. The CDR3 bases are TGTGCCAGCAGTTACACGGGGAGAATGAACACTGAAGCTTTCTTT. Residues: CASSYTGRMNTEAFF.

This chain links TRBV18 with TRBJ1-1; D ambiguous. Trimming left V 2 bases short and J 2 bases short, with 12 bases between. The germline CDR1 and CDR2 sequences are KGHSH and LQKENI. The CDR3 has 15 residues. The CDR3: CASSPSAQVNTEAFF. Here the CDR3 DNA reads TGTGCCAGCTCACCAAGTGCCCAGGTCAACACTGAAGCTTTCTTT.

CDR3 bases: TGTGCCAGCAGTGAAATAGCGGGGGGGCTAGTTTACAATGAGCAGTTCTTC. Translation gives CASSEIAGGLVYNEQFF. The chain uses TRBV6-1 and TRBJ2-1; TRBD2 aligns across 11 bases. With V trimmed by 2 bases and J by 4 bases, 7 bases remained unmatched. Per the germline V gene, CDR1 is MNHNS and CDR2 is SASEGT. The CDR3 length is 17 residues.

CDR3 sequence reads: CASSQTRLYNEQFF. The DNA of the CDR3 is TGTGCCAGCAGCCAGACTCGATTATACAATGAGCAGTTCTTC. The rearrangement uses TRBV3-1 (or the pseudogene TRBV3-2) and TRBJ2-1; no firm D call. V lost 3 bases, J lost 4 bases, and 10 bases lay in between. From germline, CDR1 is LGHDT and CDR2 YNNKEL (reference sequence). This CDR3 spans 14 amino acids.

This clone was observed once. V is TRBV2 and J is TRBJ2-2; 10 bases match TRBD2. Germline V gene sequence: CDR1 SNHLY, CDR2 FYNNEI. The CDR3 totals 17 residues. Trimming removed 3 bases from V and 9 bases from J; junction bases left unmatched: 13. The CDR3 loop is CASSDLASGRIRRELFF. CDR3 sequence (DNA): TGTGCCAGCAGTGATCTAGCTAGCGGGAGAATTCGCCGGGAGCTGTTTTTT.

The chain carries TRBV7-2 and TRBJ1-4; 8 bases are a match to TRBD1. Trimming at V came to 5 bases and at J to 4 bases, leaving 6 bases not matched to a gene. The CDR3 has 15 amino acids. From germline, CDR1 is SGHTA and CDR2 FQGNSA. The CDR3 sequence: CASSRRQGYNEKLFF. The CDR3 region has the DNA TGTGCCAGCAGCCGGAGACAGGGGTATAATGAAAAACTGTTTTTT.

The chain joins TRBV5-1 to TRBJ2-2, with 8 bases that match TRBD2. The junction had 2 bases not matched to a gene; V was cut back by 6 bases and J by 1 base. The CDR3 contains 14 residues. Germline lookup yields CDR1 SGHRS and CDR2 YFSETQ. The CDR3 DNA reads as TGCGCCAGCAACCTAGCGGGGAACACCGGGGAGCTGTTTTTT. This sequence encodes CASNLAGNTGELFF.

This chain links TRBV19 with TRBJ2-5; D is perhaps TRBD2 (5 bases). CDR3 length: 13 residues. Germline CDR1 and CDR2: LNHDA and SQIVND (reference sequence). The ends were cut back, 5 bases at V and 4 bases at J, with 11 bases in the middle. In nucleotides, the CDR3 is TGTGCCAGTAGTGGACTGGTGGGAGAGACCCAGTACTTC. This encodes CASSGLVGETQYF.

This CDR3 is CASSYPGTPLHF. The DNA for the CDR3 is TGTGCCAGCAGTTACCCGGGTACACCCCTCCACTTT. V and J are TRBV6-5 and TRBJ1-6; no reliable D call. CDR1 MNHEY and CDR2 SVGAGI come from the germline V gene. This CDR3 contains 12 residues. V lost 2 bases and J 11 bases, leaving 7 bases between the germline ends.

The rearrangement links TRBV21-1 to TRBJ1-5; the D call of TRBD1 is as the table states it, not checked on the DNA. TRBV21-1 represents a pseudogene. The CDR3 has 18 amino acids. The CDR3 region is CASSKRQGDPLLNQPQHF. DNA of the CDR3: TGTGCCAGCAGCAAGCGTCAGGGGGACCCCCTCCTCAATCAGCCCCAGCATTTT.

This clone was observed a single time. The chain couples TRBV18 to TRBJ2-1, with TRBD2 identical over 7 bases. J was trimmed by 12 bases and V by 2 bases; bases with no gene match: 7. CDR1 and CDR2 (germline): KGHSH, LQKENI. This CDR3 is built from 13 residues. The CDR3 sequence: CASSPSGNEAQFF. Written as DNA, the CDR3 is TGTGCCAGCTCACCAAGCGGGAACGAAGCGCAGTTCTTC.

Here the CDR3 reads CASSLAGAGDTEAFF. Here the CDR3 DNA reads TGCGCCAGCAGCTTGGCCGGGGCAGGGGATACTGAAGCTTTCTTT. J is TRBJ1-1 and V is TRBV5-1, with D perhaps matching TRBD1 (6 bases). CDR1 SGHRS and CDR2 YFSETQ come from the germline V gene. V was shortened by 0 bases and J by 5 bases, with 14 bases between the two germline ends. The CDR3 covers 15 residues. Based on the CDR3 plus reference TRBV5-1 and TRBJ1-1, the full variable domain is KAGVTQTPRYLIKTRGQQVTLSCSPISGHRSVSWYQQTPGQGLQFLFEYFSETQRNKGNFPGRFSGRQFSNSRSEMNVSTLELGDSALYLCASSLAGAGDTEAFFGQGTRLTVV.

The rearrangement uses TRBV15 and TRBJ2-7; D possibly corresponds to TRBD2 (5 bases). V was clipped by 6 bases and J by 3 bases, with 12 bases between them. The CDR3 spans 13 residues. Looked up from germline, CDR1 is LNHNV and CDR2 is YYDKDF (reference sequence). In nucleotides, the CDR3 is TGTGCCACCAGGAGCGGAAGGCGCTACGAGCAGTACTTC. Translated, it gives CATRSGRRYEQYF.